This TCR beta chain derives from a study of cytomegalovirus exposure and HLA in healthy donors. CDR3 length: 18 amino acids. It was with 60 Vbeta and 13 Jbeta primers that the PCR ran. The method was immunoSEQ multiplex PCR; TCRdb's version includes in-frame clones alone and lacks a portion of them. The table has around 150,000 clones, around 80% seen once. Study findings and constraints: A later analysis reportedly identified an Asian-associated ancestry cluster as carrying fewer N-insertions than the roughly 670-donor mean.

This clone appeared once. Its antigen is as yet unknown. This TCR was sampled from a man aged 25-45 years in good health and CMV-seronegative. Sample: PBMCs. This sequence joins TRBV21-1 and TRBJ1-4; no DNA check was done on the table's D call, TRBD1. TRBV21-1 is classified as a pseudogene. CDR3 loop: CASSSHRDRGRTNEKLFF. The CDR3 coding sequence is TGTGCCAGCAGCAGCCACCGGGACAGGGGGCGAACTAATGAAAAACTGTTTTTT.